These 10 T cell receptor beta chains share one sample of origin, sequenced in a study of cytomegalovirus exposure and HLA in healthy donors. Both 60 Vbeta primers and 13 Jbeta primers went into the PCR. Sequencing was performed with immunoSEQ multiplex PCR; in TCRdb, only in-frame clones are kept and a portion is missing. The sample has 150,000 to 200,000 clones; about four fifths are singletons. The source material was PBMCs. The receptor source for this set is a middle-aged man in good health and CMV-seropositive.

The rearrangement links TRBV27 to TRBJ2-5, with D possibly TRBD2 on 6 matching bases. Germline CDR1 is MNHEY and CDR2 is SMNVEV (reference sequence). The V and J ends lost 6 bases and 5 bases respectively, with 13 bases between them. The CDR3 is 13 residues long. The CDR3 loop is CASSFVGGETQYF. CDR3 in DNA: TGTGCCAGCAGCTTTGTTGGGGGGGAGACCCAGTACTTC.

The chain is built from TRBV18 and TRBJ1-3, with TRBD1 identical over 7 bases. The CDR3 spans 15 residues. Germline CDR1 and CDR2: KGHSH and LQKENI. Losses at the gene ends were 2 bases for V and 2 bases for J; bases not matched to a gene: 3. CDR3 DNA sequence: TGTGCCAGCTCACCATACACAGGGGCTGGAAACACCATATATTTT. This codes for CASSPYTGAGNTIYF.

The V call is TRBV6-1, the J call TRBJ1-2, with D possibly matching TRBD1 (5 bases). The CDR3 sequence is 14 residues long. Per the germline V gene, CDR1 is MNHNS and CDR2 is SASEGT. The ends were cut back, 6 bases at V and 3 bases at J, with 14 bases in the middle. In nucleotides, the CDR3 is TGTGCCAGCAGCCCGGGGGGTTGGGACTATGGCTACACCTTC. Translation gives CASSPGGWDYGYTF.

This clone was counted a single time. The chain links TRBV4-3 to TRBJ1-2; D unclear. V shed 0 bases and J shed 8 bases, with 13 bases lying between them. CDR1 is LGHNA, CDR2 YSLEER, per germline. There are 14 residues in the CDR3. This CDR3 reads CASSQDLETQGYTF. In nucleotides, the CDR3 is TGCGCCAGCAGCCAAGATCTTGAAACCCAGGGCTACACCTTC.

The V call is TRBV4-3, the J call TRBJ2-5, with a possible D match to TRBD2 (5 bases). V was clipped by 2 bases and J by 1 base, with 11 bases between them. Germline CDR1 reads LGHNA; CDR2 reads YSLEER. CDR3 size: 15 residues. The CDR3 nucleotides are TGCGCCAGCAGCCAACTGACGGGGATCCAAGAGACCCAGTACTTC. Its protein product is CASSQLTGIQETQYF.

The chain uses TRBV13 and TRBJ2-7; tentative D call: TRBD2 (5 bases). The germline V gene encodes CDR1 PRHDT and CDR2 FYEKMQ (reference sequence). V lost 8 bases, J lost 7 bases, and 24 bases lay in between. The CDR3 runs to 15 residues. The CDR3 protein is CASRLGVGPLGEQYF. CDR3 coding DNA: TGTGCCAGCCGCCTCGGGGTAGGGCCGCTAGGAGAGCAGTACTTC.

The V gene is TRBV9, the J gene TRBJ2-7; D is unresolved. This CDR3 contains 15 residues. Germline CDR1 is SGDLS and CDR2 is YYNGEE. V was cut by 0 bases and J by 1 base, with 11 bases left in between. The CDR3 sequence is CASSVDFGQSYEQYF. The CDR3 bases are TGTGCCAGCAGCGTAGACTTTGGTCAATCCTACGAGCAGTACTTC.

This clone has a handful of counts. The rearrangement uses TRBV14 and TRBJ2-5; a weak D match, TRBD1 (6 bases). The CDR3 length is 16 residues. V was trimmed by 4 bases and J by 5 bases, leaving 20 bases between them. CDR1 and CDR2 (germline): SGHDN, FVKESK. The CDR3 nucleotides are TGTGCCAGCAGCCCAAGGACAGCCCCCCAGGGGGAGACCCAGTACTTC. Protein sequence: CASSPRTAPQGETQYF. Combining the CDR3 with reference TRBV14 and TRBJ2-5 gives the whole variable domain EAGVTQFPSHSVIEKGQTVTLRCDPISGHDNLYWYRRVMGKEIKFLLHFVKESKQDESGMPNNRFLAERTGGTYSTLKVQPAELEDSGVYFCASSPRTAPQGETQYFGPGTRLLVL.

The V call is TRBV19, the J call TRBJ2-5, with 8 positions matching TRBD2. After removal of 3 bases from V and 4 bases from J, the junction contained 13 bases not matched to a gene. This CDR3 has 17 amino acids. From germline, CDR1 is LNHDA and CDR2 SQIVND (reference sequence). This CDR3 is CASSIRGGTDWGETQYF. CDR3 nucleotide sequence: TGTGCCAGTAGTATCCGGGGGGGGACGGACTGGGGAGAGACCCAGTACTTC.

CDR3 sequence (DNA): TGCAGCGTCGATCCGGGACAGGGCCGGAGCTCCTACAATGAGCAGTTCTTC. Amino acid sequence: CSVDPGQGRSSYNEQFF. This chain links TRBV29-1 with TRBJ2-1; 9 bases are shared with TRBD1. V lost 6 bases to trimming and J lost 0 bases; unmatched junction nucleotides: 12. CDR1 and CDR2 (germline): SQVTM, ANQGSEA. The CDR3 is made up of 17 amino acids.